The 12 T cell receptor beta chains below were found in one sample sequenced in a study of T cell responses to AZD1222 COVID-19 vaccine. Only in-frame clones appear in the TCRdb table, and some are missing; sequencing was by immunoSEQ multiplex PCR. Altogether approximately 170,000 clones are present, approximately 94% being singletons, with the ten largest covering roughly 5%. The sample here was peripheral blood, taken 28 days after the second AZD1222 dose. Receptors were obtained from an adult who received the AZD1222 COVID-19 vaccine.

J is TRBJ1-1 and V is TRBV28, with TRBD1 matching 8 bases. V was pared by 3 bases and J by 5 bases, with 8 bases of the junction left unmatched. The CDR3 has 15 residues. CDR1 is MDHEN and CDR2 is SYDVKM in the germline V gene. The CDR3 region has the DNA TGTGCCAGCAGTTTTCCAGGGGGCAGTAGTACTGAAGCTTTCTTT. The encoded protein is CASSFPGGSSTEAFF.

This clone has just one count. The chain carries TRBV7-9 and TRBJ2-1, with 7 nucleotides matching TRBD1. Germline V lookup: CDR1 SEHNR, CDR2 FQNEAQ (reference sequence). The CDR3 covers 14 residues. After removal of 5 bases from V and 2 bases from J, the junction contained 3 bases not matched to a gene. CDR3 nucleotide sequence: TGTGCCAGCAGCACAGGGGATACCTACAATGAGCAGTTCTTC. It specifies CASSTGDTYNEQFF. The full variable domain, rest sourced from reference TRBV7-9 and TRBJ2-1, is DTGVSQNPRHKITKRGQNVTFRCDPISEHNRLYWYRQTLGQGPEFLTYFQNEAQLEKSRLLSDRFSAERPKGSFSTLEIQRTEQGDSAMYLCASSTGDTYNEQFFGPGTRLTVL.

The chain has TRBV6-6 and TRBJ2-7; D is undetermined. Germline V CDR1 and CDR2: MNHNY, SVGAGI (reference sequence). This CDR3 is 14 amino acids long. Trimming left V 6 bases short and J 1 base short, with 13 bases between. The CDR3 loop is CASSIRSMSYEQYF. CDR3 DNA sequence: TGTGCCAGCAGCATAAGATCTATGTCCTACGAGCAGTACTTC.

The chain uses TRBV28 and TRBJ1-2, with 9 bases that match TRBD1. Trimming took 4 bases from V and 3 from J; bases not matched to a gene: 6. Germline V gene data show CDR1 as MDHEN and CDR2 as SYDVKM. The CDR3 has 15 amino acids. CDR3: CASSYPTGGYYGYTF. The CDR3 DNA reads TGTGCCAGCAGTTATCCGACAGGGGGGTACTATGGCTACACCTTC.

With respect to this clone: Other DNA sequences within the sample encode an identical CDR3. This chain connects TRBV30 to TRBJ2-5; D unresolved. This CDR3 comprises 11 residues. In germline, CDR1 is GTSNPN, CDR2 SVGIG (reference sequence). V was trimmed by 0 bases and J by 5 bases, leaving 4 bases between them. Here the CDR3 DNA reads TGTGCCTGGAGTGTTCTGGAGACCCAGTACTTC. This sequence encodes CAWSVLETQYF.

The chain has TRBV12-3 or TRBV12-4 and TRBJ2-7; the match to TRBD2 covers 8 bases. The CDR3 contains 13 residues. Germline trimming cut 6 bases from V and 0 bases from J; bases unmatched to any gene: 1. CDR3 protein: CASSGTSSYEQYF. Written as DNA, the CDR3 is TGTGCCAGCAGCGGGACTAGCTCCTACGAGCAGTACTTC.

J is TRBJ1-5 and V is TRBV6-6; D gene ambiguous. Germline CDR1 and CDR2: MNHNY and SVGAGI (reference sequence). V was pared by 2 bases and J by 3 bases, with 11 bases between. The CDR3 has 15 residues. CDR3 amino acids: CASSYGGPVNQPQHF. The CDR3 coding sequence is TGTGCCAGCAGTTACGGAGGGCCAGTCAATCAGCCCCAGCATTTT.

This CDR3 is CAWSVRVAEKLFF. The CDR3 region has the DNA TGTGCCTGGAGTGTCAGGGTCGCCGAAAAACTGTTTTTT. The rearrangement uses TRBV30 and TRBJ1-4, with D perhaps TRBD1 (5 bases). The V and J ends lost 0 bases and 8 bases respectively, with 10 bases between them. The germline V gene encodes CDR1 GTSNPN and CDR2 SVGIG (reference sequence). The CDR3 has 13 residues.

This chain uses TRBV6-5 with TRBJ2-1; TRBD2 is a possible D gene (7 bases). Trimming stripped 8 bases from V and 2 bases from J, with 13 bases between. Germline values: CDR1 MNHEY, CDR2 SVGAGI. This CDR3 region has 14 residues. CDR3 bases: TGTGCCAGCGGGCCGGGGGGCACCTACAATGAGCAGTTCTTC. Residues: CASGPGGTYNEQFF.

This chain uses TRBV6-5 with TRBJ1-1, with TRBD1 as a possible D gene (5 bases). The CDR3 consists of 12 residues. V lost 8 bases to trimming and J lost 1 base, with 8 bases between them. Germline V lookup: CDR1 MNHEY, CDR2 SVGAGI. The CDR3 region has the DNA TGTGCCAGCCAGGGAGGGAACACTGAAGCTTTCTTT. Translated: CASQGGNTEAFF.

The chain combines TRBV24-1 with TRBJ2-5; D may be TRBD2 (6 bases). Trimming stripped 4 bases from V and 5 bases from J, with 13 bases between. Germline-derived CDR1 and CDR2 are KGHDR and SFDVKD. The CDR3 totals 14 residues. CDR3 sequence reads: CATSEGGAMETQYF. The CDR3 coding sequence is TGTGCCACCAGTGAAGGAGGGGCTATGGAGACCCAGTACTTC.

This chain links TRBV7-2 with TRBJ1-5; perhaps TRBD1 as D (5 bases). Trimming left V 4 bases short and J 2 bases short, with 9 bases between. Germline-derived CDR1 and CDR2 are SGHTA and FQGNSA. The CDR3 spans 14 residues. The CDR3 loop is CASSSGHRNQPQHF. The CDR3 coding sequence is TGTGCCAGCAGCTCAGGACATCGCAATCAGCCCCAGCATTTT. The full variable domain, rest sourced from reference TRBV7-2 and TRBJ1-5, is GAGVSQSPSNKVTEKGKDVELRCDPISGHTALYWYRQSLGQGLEFLIYFQGNSAPDKSGLPSDRFSAERTGGSVSTLTIQRTQQEDSAVYLCASSSGHRNQPQHFGDGTRLSIL.